Described below is a single TCR beta chain sequence and its context. This entry belongs to a study of T cell responses to AZD1222 COVID-19 vaccine. Trimming removed 1 base at V and 2 bases at J, with 9 bases between. The CDR3 extends over 15 amino acids. Germline assignment: CDR1 SGHVS and CDR2 FQNEAQ. Whether given at about 4 or about 12 weeks, second doses were pooled. Clones were read by immunoSEQ multiplex PCR, and TCRdb kept only the in-frame ones, dropping some. Of 130,000 or so clones in the sample, approximately 86% were seen once. The source is an adult who received the AZD1222 COVID-19 vaccine. This sequence joins TRBV7-8 and TRBJ1-3, with D possibly TRBD1 on 5 matching bases. The input for sequencing was peripheral blood, taken 28 days after the second AZD1222 dose. This CDR3 reads CASSLEPGAGNTIYF. The DNA for the CDR3 is TGTGCCAGCAGCTTAGAACCGGGGGCTGGAAACACCATATATTTT.